This TCR beta chain was identified during a study of blood T cells in healthy people across ages. Next came a second PCR, run for about 6 to 12 cycles, which used a sample-barcoded 5' primer along with a J-beta primer mix. TCRdb used MiXCR to reprocess the 5' RACE reads, holding one entry per CDR3 protein. This table has around 2 million distinct CDR3 sequences, roughly 43% appearing once. The CDR3 consists of 14 residues. Between the trimmed V and J ends, which lost 6 bases and 8 bases, there was a span of 17 bases. Germline V gene sequence: CDR1 MNHEY, CDR2 SVGEGT. The receptor was derived from a human donor in good health. The sequencing input was blood. V gene TRBV6-2 or TRBV6-3 combines with J gene TRBJ2-4; perhaps D is TRBD1 or TRBD2 (5 bases each). The DNA of the CDR3 is TGTGCCAGCAGCCGGTCCCCAGGGAGAGACATTCAGTACTTC. Translating gives CASSRSPGRDIQYF.